A single sample is the source of the 12 T cell receptor beta chains below, sequenced in a study of T-cell reconstitution after alpha-beta-depleted transplantation in children. As it was prepared, the TCRbeta library received unique molecular identifiers. TCRdb ran MiXCR on the PCR reads and lists one entry per CDR3 protein. The data contain hundreds of thousands of distinct CDR3 sequences, under 15% of them singletons. The material was PBMCs from the stem cell graft donor, obtained from the stem cell graft. The source of these receptors is a human donor who donated a stem cell graft to a child with combined immunodeficiency.

This chain joins TRBV28 and TRBJ2-2; D is perhaps TRBD2 (6 bases). Germline V gene sequence: CDR1 MDHEN, CDR2 SYDVKM. V lost 1 base and J lost 6, with 18 bases in between. This CDR3 has 17 residues. The CDR3 nucleotides read TGTGCCAGCAGTTTATTCAAGGAGGGGATATTAGCCGGGGAGCTGTTTTTT. It encodes CASSLFKEGILAGELFF.

In its sample, this clonotype was seen a few times. The gene calls are TRBV7-2 and TRBJ1-4; 9 bases map to TRBD1. V dropped 1 base and J dropped 8; count of bases not matched to a gene: 8. Germline values: CDR1 SGHTA, CDR2 FQGNSA. There are 16 residues in the CDR3. The CDR3 region is CASSLVGGTGIEKLFF. Here the CDR3 DNA reads TGTGCCAGCAGCTTAGTTGGGGGGACAGGGATAGAAAAACTGTTTTTT.

The J gene is TRBJ2-7, the V gene TRBV5-5; a possible D gene is TRBD2 (6 bases). This CDR3 is 15 amino acids long. V dropped 4 bases and J dropped 1 base, with 15 bases sitting between them. Germline CDR1 and CDR2: SGHKS and YYEKEE (reference sequence). CDR3 in DNA: TGTGCCAGCAGCCCGCCGGGACTCCTGTCCTACGAGCAGTACTTC. Its protein is CASSPPGLLSYEQYF.

Points on this clonotype: A much larger clone lies one base from this, so it may be a read error. The J gene is TRBJ2-7, the V gene TRBV9, with no clear D. Looked up from germline, CDR1 is SGDLS and CDR2 is YYNGEE. This CDR3 is built from 14 residues. V was cut by 4 bases and J by 7 bases, with 18 bases left in between. CDR3 sequence reads: CASSPRPETREQYF. The CDR3 coding sequence is TGTGCCAGCAGCCCGAGGCCGGAAACGAGAGAGCAGTACTTC.

This clonotype occurred many times. The rearrangement joins TRBV29-1 to TRBJ1-1; no definite D call. The CDR3 totals 14 residues. Between the trimmed V and J ends, which lost 0 bases and 0 bases, there was a span of 8 bases. Per germline, CDR1 SQVTM and CDR2 ANQGSEA. The CDR3 nucleotides are TGCAGCGTTGAAGATCAGAACATGAACACTGAAGCTTTCTTT. Protein: CSVEDQNMNTEAFF.

This clonotype came up many times. The chain recombines TRBV12-3 or TRBV12-4 with TRBJ2-3; D perhaps matches TRBD2 (5 bases). Trimming pared 4 bases from V and 5 bases from J, leaving 10 bases between. CDR3 length equals 13 residues. The chain's CDR3 is CASSSELGDTQYF. The CDR3 DNA follows: TGTGCCAGCAGTTCCGAACTAGGAGATACGCAGTATTTT.

This clonotype was detected many times. The chain joins TRBV6-6 to TRBJ2-5; the D is unclear. V was trimmed by 5 bases and J by 3 bases, leaving 4 bases between them. CDR3 length equals 11 residues. Germline-derived CDR1 and CDR2 are MNHNY and SVGAGI (reference sequence). The CDR3 bases are TGTGCCAGCAGTGCAGAAGAGACCCAGTACTTC. Protein product: CASSAEETQYF.

Of note for this clonotype: Without the conserved terminal phenylalanine or tryptophan, this CDR3 likely stems from a read error. The V and J genes are TRBV4-2 and TRBJ1-1, with D perhaps matching TRBD1 (6 bases). The CDR3 covers 13 residues. Trimming removed 4 bases from V and 7 bases from J, with 13 bases in between. Germline V lookup: CDR1 LGHNA, CDR2 YNFKEQ. As DNA, the CDR3 is TGTGCCAGCAGCCCAGGGGACGATAATGAAGCTTTCTCT. It yields the protein CASSPGDDNEAFS.

The chain combines TRBV4-2 with TRBJ2-1; TRBD2 is a possible D gene (6 bases). The CDR3 loop spans 15 amino acids. V lost 1 base to trimming and J lost 12 bases, with 19 bases between them. CDR1 and CDR2 (germline): LGHNA, YNFKEQ. CDR3 residues: CASSQASTSVDWQFF. In DNA form, the CDR3 reads TGTGCCAGCAGCCAAGCCTCGACTAGTGTGGATTGGCAGTTCTTC.

This chain uses TRBV28 with TRBJ2-5; 9 bases match TRBD2. Germline V CDR1 and CDR2: MDHEN, SYDVKM. CDR3 length: 16 amino acids. V lost 3 bases, J lost 5 bases, and 10 bases stayed unmatched. CDR3 sequence (DNA): TGTGCCAGCAGTTTTACCTTAGCGGGGGCCCGGGAGACCCAGTACTTC. Translating it yields CASSFTLAGARETQYF.

In its sample, this clonotype was seen many times. This rearrangement joins TRBV28 to TRBJ2-7, with TRBD2 matching over 8 bases. Germline V gene data show CDR1 as MDHEN and CDR2 as SYDVKM. V was pared by 7 bases and J by 5 bases, with 7 bases of the junction left unmatched. This CDR3 is built from 13 residues. Written as DNA, the CDR3 is TGTGCCAGCATCAACCCGGGGGGGAACGAGCAGTACTTC. Its translation: CASINPGGNEQYF.

The rearrangement links TRBV12-3 or TRBV12-4 to TRBJ1-1; perhaps TRBD1 as D (6 bases). CDR3 length equals 15 residues. Trimming removed 7 bases from V and 10 bases from J, with 25 bases in between. CDR3: CASNRGGGALTGAFF. The CDR3 coding sequence is TGTGCCAGCAACCGCGGCGGGGGCGCTCTTACCGGAGCTTTCTTT.